The next 25 T cell receptor beta chains were all read from a single sample in a study of T cells in localized non-small cell lung cancer. Libraries were prepared by immunoSEQ multiplex PCR; TCRdb keeps only in-frame clonotypes and omits some of them. This table has about 130,000 clones, about 89% appearing once. The sequenced sample was peripheral blood, obtained before any cancer treatment. These receptors all come from a female donor aged 60 or older with stage I lung adenocarcinoma.

The chain carries TRBV18 and TRBJ2-1; TRBD1 matches 10 bases. This CDR3 region has 14 residues. Germline V gene data show CDR1 as KGHSH and CDR2 as LQKENI. Unmatched junction bases numbered 3, after V lost 5 bases and J lost 5 bases. CDR3 in amino acids: CASSDRGLDNEQFF. CDR3 DNA sequence: TGTGCCAGCTCAGACAGGGGGCTCGACAATGAGCAGTTCTTC.

DNA of the CDR3: TGTGCCAGCAGTGAATGGGGGCTAGACGCAGATACGCAGTATTTT. This encodes CASSEWGLDADTQYF. J is TRBJ2-3 and V is TRBV2, with a tentative D call TRBD1 (6 bases). Per germline, CDR1 SNHLY and CDR2 FYNNEI. The CDR3 has 15 residues. V was cut by 2 bases and J by 4 bases, with 13 bases left in between.

The CDR3 DNA sequence: TGTGCCAGCACCTCAGACAGGGAAAGAAGCGATGAGCAGTTCTTC. Amino acids: CASTSDRERSDEQFF. The chain links TRBV9 to TRBJ2-1; 7 bases agree with TRBD1. The CDR3 loop spans 15 amino acids. The V gene's germline CDR1 is SGDLS and CDR2 YYNGEE. V dropped 6 bases and J dropped 8; count of bases not matched to a gene: 14.

The genes are TRBV28 and TRBJ1-4; tentative D call: TRBD1 (6 bases). The germline CDR1 and CDR2 sequences are MDHEN and SYDVKM. The CDR3 is made up of 14 amino acids. Trimming left V 10 bases short and J 8 bases short, with 20 bases between. The CDR3: CAINRGGREEKLFF. For the CDR3, the DNA is TGTGCCATCAACCGGGGGGGGCGTGAGGAAAAACTGTTTTTT.

The chain uses TRBV6-5 and TRBJ2-7; tentatively, D is TRBD1 or TRBD2 (5 bases each). Germline V CDR1 and CDR2: MNHEY, SVGAGI. The CDR3 runs to 13 residues. Between the trimmed V and J ends, which lost 5 bases and 5 bases, there was a span of 13 bases. DNA of the CDR3: TGTGCCAGCAGTCCGCCAGGGACCCACGAGCAGTACTTC. It yields the protein CASSPPGTHEQYF.

This chain joins TRBV5-6 and TRBJ1-1; 8 bases are shared with TRBD1. The CDR3 extends over 14 amino acids. The germline gives CDR1 SGHDT, CDR2 YYEEEE. V trimming: 4 bases; J trimming: 5 bases; junction bases outside the gene matches: 7. CDR3 in amino acids: CASSHDRGWTEAFF. The CDR3 bases are TGTGCCAGCAGCCATGACAGGGGATGGACTGAAGCTTTCTTT.

The J gene is TRBJ2-2, the V gene TRBV11-3; 7 bases are shared with TRBD2. This CDR3 spans 14 amino acids. With V trimmed by 4 bases and J by 7 bases, 6 bases remained unmatched. CDR1 SGHNT and CDR2 YENEEA come from the germline V gene. The CDR3 loop is CASSSPRGGGELFF. CDR3 nucleotides: TGTGCCAGCAGCTCCCCCCGCGGGGGCGGGGAGCTGTTTTTT.

The chain is built from TRBV27 and TRBJ1-2, with 7 bases lining up with TRBD1. CDR1 and CDR2 (germline): MNHEY, SMNVEV (reference sequence). V lost 6 bases, J lost 3 bases, and 4 bases stayed unmatched. The CDR3 runs to 13 residues. CDR3 sequence: CASRTGTDYGYTF. The CDR3 bases are TGTGCCAGCAGGACCGGGACAGACTATGGCTACACCTTC.

V usage is TRBV5-1 and J usage is TRBJ1-1; 10 bases match TRBD1. Germline assignment: CDR1 SGHRS and CDR2 YFSETQ. This CDR3 has 16 amino acids. Trimming took 4 bases from V and 5 from J; bases not matched to a gene: 11. CDR3 sequence reads: CASSPAGTGVRTEAFF. In DNA, the CDR3 is TGCGCCAGCAGCCCGGCAGGGACAGGGGTTCGGACTGAAGCTTTCTTT. The full variable domain, in which reference TRBV5-1 and TRBJ1-1 provide the parts outside the CDR3, is KAGVTQTPRYLIKTRGQQVTLSCSPISGHRSVSWYQQTPGQGLQFLFEYFSETQRNKGNFPGRFSGRQFSNSRSEMNVSTLELGDSALYLCASSPAGTGVRTEAFFGQGTRLTVV.

This chain joins TRBV27 and TRBJ1-1; no clear D gene. In germline, CDR1 is MNHEY, CDR2 SMNVEV (reference sequence). Trimming pared 1 base from V and 1 base from J, leaving 10 bases between. This CDR3 has 15 amino acids. The chain's CDR3 is CASSLFRNPNTEAFF. CDR3 DNA sequence: TGTGCCAGCAGTTTATTTAGAAATCCGAACACTGAAGCTTTCTTT.

This chain links TRBV30 with TRBJ2-1; no firm D call. V dropped 5 bases and J dropped 7 bases, with 9 bases sitting between them. The CDR3 totals 11 residues. Looked up from germline, CDR1 is GTSNPN and CDR2 is SVGIG (reference sequence). The CDR3 nucleotides read TGTGCCTGGGCGCCCCGGAATGAGCAGTTCTTC. It specifies CAWAPRNEQFF.

This clone was detected a few times. CDR3 nucleotides: TGTGCCAGCAGCGTAGACAGCTATGGCTACACCTTC. Its translation: CASSVDSYGYTF. The chain recombines TRBV9 with TRBJ1-2; D is ambiguous. The CDR3 is 12 residues long. V was pared by 0 bases and J by 4 bases, with 4 bases between. Germline CDR1 reads SGDLS; CDR2 reads YYNGEE.

This rearrangement joins TRBV5-1 to TRBJ2-7; 9 bases map to TRBD2. This CDR3 is 15 amino acids long. Germline values: CDR1 SGHRS, CDR2 YFSETQ. The trim removed 3 bases at V and 6 bases at J, leaving 10 bases unmatched. The DNA for the CDR3 is TGCGCCAGCAGCTCAGGGACTAGCCTCGTGGGCGAGCAGTACTTC. Its protein is CASSSGTSLVGEQYF.

The rearrangement uses TRBV4-2 and TRBJ2-1, with 9 positions matching TRBD2. Per the germline V gene, CDR1 is LGHNA and CDR2 is YNFKEQ. V trimming: 3 bases; J trimming: 3 bases; junction bases outside the gene matches: 9. This CDR3 has 17 residues. This CDR3 is CASSQGGRELGYNEQFF. CDR3 sequence (DNA): TGTGCCAGCAGCCAGGGCGGGAGGGAACTGGGCTACAATGAGCAGTTCTTC.

The V call is TRBV2, the J call TRBJ2-7; D is possibly TRBD2 (5 bases). Germline CDR1 is SNHLY and CDR2 is FYNNEI. The CDR3 runs 11 residues. The CDR3 bases are TGTGCTTCTAGCTTGTCCTACGAGCAGTACTTC. Its protein is CASSLSYEQYF.

The chain employs TRBV9 and TRBJ1-1; D unclear. Germline V lookup: CDR1 SGDLS, CDR2 YYNGEE. The CDR3 runs to 13 residues. Between the trimmed V and J ends, which lost 6 bases and 0 bases, there was a span of 9 bases. The CDR3 sequence: CASTRLMNTEAFF. CDR3 bases: TGTGCCAGCACACGCCTTATGAACACTGAAGCTTTCTTT.

A word on this clone: Other nucleotide sequences in the sample specify the same CDR3. This sequence joins TRBV19 and TRBJ2-3; no definite D call. Between the trimmed V and J ends, which lost 1 base and 3 bases, there was a span of 2 bases. CDR1 LNHDA and CDR2 SQIVND come from the germline V gene (reference sequence). The CDR3 extends over 12 amino acids. The CDR3 here is CASSIGTDTQYF. For the CDR3, the DNA is TGTGCCAGTAGTATAGGTACAGATACGCAGTATTTT.

This clone was recorded only once. The chain employs TRBV18 and TRBJ2-2, with TRBD2 matching 10 bases. The CDR3 totals 19 residues. Germline CDR1 reads KGHSH; CDR2 reads LQKENI. With V trimmed by 0 bases and J by 4 bases, 11 bases remained unmatched. The CDR3 spells CASSPPLGRAGGSTGELFF. The CDR3 DNA follows: TGTGCCAGCTCACCACCGTTGGGTCGAGCGGGAGGGAGCACCGGGGAGCTGTTTTTT.

This sequence joins TRBV27 and TRBJ2-5; maybe TRBD2 (7 bases). The CDR3 is 15 amino acids. The germline gives CDR1 MNHEY, CDR2 SMNVEV (reference sequence). V shed 2 bases and J shed 6 bases, with 16 bases lying between them. The CDR3 loop is CASSLMRGPAKTQYF. CDR3 nucleotides: TGTGCCAGCAGTTTAATGCGGGGGCCGGCGAAGACCCAGTACTTC.

The chain has TRBV7-2 and TRBJ2-6, with unresolved D. CDR1 and CDR2 from the germline V gene are SGHTA and FQGNSA. This CDR3 has 16 residues. Trimming removed 0 bases from V and 0 bases from J, with 6 bases in between. The CDR3 DNA is TGTGCCAGCAGCTTAGCAAGTAGCTCTGGGGCCAACGTCCTGACTTTC. Its translation: CASSLASSSGANVLTF.

The chain employs TRBV27 and TRBJ2-7; 7 bases match TRBD2. Germline lookup yields CDR1 MNHEY and CDR2 SMNVEV (reference sequence). V lost 6 bases to trimming and J lost 3 bases; unmatched junction nucleotides: 5. This CDR3 spans 13 amino acids. CDR3 coding DNA: TGTGCCAGCAGGCCTTCTAGCGGCTACGAGCAGTACTTC. Amino acids: CASRPSSGYEQYF.

The rearrangement joins TRBV5-6 to TRBJ1-2; 9 nucleotides line up with TRBD1. There are 15 residues in the CDR3. Germline-derived CDR1 and CDR2 are SGHDT and YYEEEE. The junction had 6 bases not matched to a gene; V was cut back by 0 bases and J by 6 bases. For the CDR3, the DNA is TGTGCCAGCAGCTTGGACAGGGGGCTTTCCAATGGCTACACCTTC. As protein: CASSLDRGLSNGYTF. Supplemented by reference TRBV5-6 and TRBJ1-2, the full variable domain reads DAGVTQSPTHLIKTRGQQVTLRCSPKSGHDTVSWYQQALGQGPQFIFQYYEEEERQRGNFPDRFSGHQFPNYSSELNVNALLLGDSALYLCASSLDRGLSNGYTFGSGTRLTVV.

The V call is TRBV11-2, the J call TRBJ2-5; TRBD2 aligns across 9 bases. V was clipped by 5 bases and J by 5 bases; unmatched bases: 9. This CDR3 has 15 amino acids. Germline CDR1 is SGHAT and CDR2 is FQNNGV. The CDR3 sequence is CASSPRVAGEETQYF. In DNA, the CDR3 is TGTGCCAGCAGCCCCCGGGTAGCGGGGGAGGAGACCCAGTACTTC.

For the CDR3, the DNA is TGCGCCAGCAGCCAACGGGGGAACACTGAAGCTTTCTTT. It specifies CASSQRGNTEAFF. This rearrangement joins TRBV10-2 to TRBJ1-1, with D hard to call. The CDR3 has 13 residues. V lost 6 bases to trimming and J lost 1 base, with 9 bases between them. The V gene's germline CDR1 is WSHSY and CDR2 SAAADI.

The chain uses TRBV28 and TRBJ1-1, with no clear D. CDR1 MDHEN and CDR2 SYDVKM come from the germline V gene. The CDR3 runs to 12 residues. Trimming pared 3 bases from V and 8 bases from J, leaving 10 bases between. Written as DNA, the CDR3 is TGTGCCAGCAGTTTTCCTATAAGAGAAGCTTTCTTT. Translating it yields CASSFPIREAFF.